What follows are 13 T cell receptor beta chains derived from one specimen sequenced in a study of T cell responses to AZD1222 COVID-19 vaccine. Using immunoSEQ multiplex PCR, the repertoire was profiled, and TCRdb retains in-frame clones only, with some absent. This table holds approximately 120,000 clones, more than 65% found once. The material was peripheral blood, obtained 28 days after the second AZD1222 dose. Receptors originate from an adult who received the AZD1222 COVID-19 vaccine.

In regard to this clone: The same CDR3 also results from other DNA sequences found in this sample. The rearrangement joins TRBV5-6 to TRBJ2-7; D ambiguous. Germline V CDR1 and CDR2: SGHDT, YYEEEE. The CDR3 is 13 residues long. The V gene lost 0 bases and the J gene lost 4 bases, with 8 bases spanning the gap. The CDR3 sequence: CASSLGQSYEQYF. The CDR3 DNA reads TGTGCCAGCAGCTTGGGACAAAGTTACGAGCAGTACTTC.

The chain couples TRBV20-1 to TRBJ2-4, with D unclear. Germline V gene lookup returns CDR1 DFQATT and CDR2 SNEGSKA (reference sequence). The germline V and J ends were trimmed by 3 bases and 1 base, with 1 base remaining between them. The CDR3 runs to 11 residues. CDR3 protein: CSASAKNIQYF. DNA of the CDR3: TGCAGTGCTAGCGCCAAAAACATTCAGTACTTC.

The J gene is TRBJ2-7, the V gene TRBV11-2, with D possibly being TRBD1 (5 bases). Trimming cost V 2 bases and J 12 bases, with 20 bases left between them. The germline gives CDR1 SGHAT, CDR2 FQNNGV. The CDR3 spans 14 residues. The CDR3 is CASSLKVLGAYRYF. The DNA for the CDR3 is TGTGCCAGCAGCTTAAAGGTTTTAGGGGCATACAGGTACTTC.

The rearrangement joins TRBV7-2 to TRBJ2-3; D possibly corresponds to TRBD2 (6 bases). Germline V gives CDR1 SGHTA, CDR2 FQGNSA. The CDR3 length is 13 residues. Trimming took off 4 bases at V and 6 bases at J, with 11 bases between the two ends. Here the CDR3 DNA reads TGTGCCAGCAGCTCCGGGACTGCGGATACGCAGTATTTT. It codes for CASSSGTADTQYF.

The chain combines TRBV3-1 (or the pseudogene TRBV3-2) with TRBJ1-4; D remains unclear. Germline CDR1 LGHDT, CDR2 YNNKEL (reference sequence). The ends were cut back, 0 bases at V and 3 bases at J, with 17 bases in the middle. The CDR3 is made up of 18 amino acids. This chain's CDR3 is CASSQESEELLANEKLFF. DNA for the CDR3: TGTGCCAGCAGCCAAGAATCAGAGGAGCTTCTCGCTAATGAAAAACTGTTTTTT.

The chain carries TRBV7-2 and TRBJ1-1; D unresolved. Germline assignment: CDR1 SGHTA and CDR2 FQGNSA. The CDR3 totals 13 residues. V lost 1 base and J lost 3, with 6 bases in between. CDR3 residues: CASSLVFHTEAFF. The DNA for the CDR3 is TGTGCCAGCAGCTTAGTATTCCACACTGAAGCTTTCTTT.

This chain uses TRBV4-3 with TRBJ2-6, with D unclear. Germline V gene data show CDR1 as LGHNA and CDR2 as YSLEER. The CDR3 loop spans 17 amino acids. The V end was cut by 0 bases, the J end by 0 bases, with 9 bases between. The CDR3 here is CASSQDLGPSGANVLTF. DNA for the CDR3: TGCGCCAGCAGCCAAGATCTCGGCCCCTCTGGGGCCAACGTCCTGACTTTC.

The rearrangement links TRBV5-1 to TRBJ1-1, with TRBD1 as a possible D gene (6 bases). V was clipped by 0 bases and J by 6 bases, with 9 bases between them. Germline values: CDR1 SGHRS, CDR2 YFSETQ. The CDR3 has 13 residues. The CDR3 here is CASSLGGAPEAFF. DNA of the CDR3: TGCGCCAGCAGCTTGGGGGGGGCCCCTGAAGCTTTCTTT.

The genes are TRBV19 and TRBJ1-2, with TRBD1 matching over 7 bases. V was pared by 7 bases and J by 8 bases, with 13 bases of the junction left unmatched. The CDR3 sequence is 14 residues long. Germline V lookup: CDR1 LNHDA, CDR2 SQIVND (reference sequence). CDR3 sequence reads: CASNPRTGSGGYTF. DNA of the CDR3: TGTGCCAGTAACCCCCGGACAGGATCGGGAGGCTACACCTTC.

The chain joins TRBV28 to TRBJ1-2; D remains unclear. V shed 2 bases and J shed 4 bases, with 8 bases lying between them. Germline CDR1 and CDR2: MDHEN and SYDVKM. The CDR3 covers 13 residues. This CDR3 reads CASSLKGLYGYTF. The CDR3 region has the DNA TGTGCCAGCAGTTTAAAGGGCCTCTATGGCTACACCTTC.

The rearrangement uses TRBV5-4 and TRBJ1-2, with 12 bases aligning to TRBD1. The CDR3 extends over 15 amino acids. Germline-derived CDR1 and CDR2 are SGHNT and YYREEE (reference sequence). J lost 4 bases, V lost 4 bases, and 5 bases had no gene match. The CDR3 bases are TGTGCCAGCAGCCTCTCGGGACAGGGGGCCTATGGCTACACCTTC. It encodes CASSLSGQGAYGYTF.

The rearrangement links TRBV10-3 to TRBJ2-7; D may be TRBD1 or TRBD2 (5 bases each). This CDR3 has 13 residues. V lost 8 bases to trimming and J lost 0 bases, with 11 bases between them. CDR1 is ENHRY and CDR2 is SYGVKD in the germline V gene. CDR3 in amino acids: CAISGRTSYEQYF. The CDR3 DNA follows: TGTGCCATCTCGGGGCGTACCTCCTACGAGCAGTACTTC.

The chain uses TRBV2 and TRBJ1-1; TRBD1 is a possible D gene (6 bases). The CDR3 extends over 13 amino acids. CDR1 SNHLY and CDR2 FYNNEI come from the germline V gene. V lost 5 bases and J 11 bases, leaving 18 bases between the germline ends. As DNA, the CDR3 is TGTGCCAGCAGTCCTACAGGGAACGTAAGGGCTTTCTTT. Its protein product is CASSPTGNVRAFF.